This entry concerns a single T cell receptor (beta chain). CDR3 length: 13 residues. Germline-derived CDR1 and CDR2 are MGHRA and YSYEKL. Trimming removed 8 bases at V and 3 bases at J, with 11 bases between. The data were obtained in a study of control samples from healthy donors and cancer patients. TCRdb keeps only in-frame clones here, not all; method: immunoSEQ multiplex PCR. Its clone listing holds 150,000 to 200,000 clones. Sequencing was performed on blood. This chain links TRBV4-1 with TRBJ1-5; D is unclear. This TCR was recovered from a woman aged 25-40 years in good health. CDR3 bases: TGCGCCAGCGGCTGGACCTTCAATCAGCCCCAGCATTTT. Encoded protein: CASGWTFNQPQHF.